This T cell receptor beta chain is from a study of cytomegalovirus exposure and HLA in healthy donors. Study-level information: Roughly 89 million unique TCR sequences came from HLA-typed donors in an early release.

Study results and caveats: Per a later analysis, about 18,000 TCR beta sequences showed association with HLA alleles at 0.05 false discovery rate. A later analysis linked a missense DCLRE1C variant to TCR beta V- and J-gene trimming. Presence/absence results assume similar sequencing depth per donor, which may not hold.

A note on this clone: As yet, its antigen is unknown.

The PCR employed 60 Vbeta primers together with 13 Jbeta primers. Produced via immunoSEQ multiplex PCR; TCRdb's table is partial and in-frame only. The sample has 65,000 to 100,000 clones; roughly 80% are singletons. Between the trimmed V and J ends, which lost 4 bases and 0 bases, there was a span of 12 bases. The CDR3 has 15 amino acids. Germline CDR1 and CDR2: MNHNS and SASEGT. The chain employs TRBV6-1 and TRBJ2-5; a weak D match, TRBD1 (6 bases). Specimen: PBMCs. This TCR derives from a man aged 35-49 years in good health and CMV-seronegative. In nucleotides, the CDR3 is TGTGCCAGCAGTGGGGTGACAGGCTACCAAGAGACCCAGTACTTC. It is translated as CASSGVTGYQETQYF.